These T cell receptor beta chains were read from a single sample in a study of T-cell memory formation after mild COVID-19. TCRdb re-derived calls from the 5' RACE reads in MiXCR, one entry per CDR3 protein. The sample holds more than 400,000 distinct CDR3 sequences, around a sixth seen once. The source material was PBMCs or a T cell subset sorted from them (not recorded which). The receptors were gathered from an adult woman who had mild COVID-19 (a few samples of this study predate the infection). Cell type and time point are not known. Each CDR3 is given without its conserved first and last residue. The order of the fields is J gene, clone size, V gene, CDR3 length, CDR3 protein. For some rows the clone size is stated as once, few or many, or as a class when expanded; others skip it.

TRBJ2-7 | NA | TRBV30 | 12 | AWSVSHGDYEQY
TRBJ2-7 | many | TRBV7-3 | 6 | ASVEQY
TRBJ2-7 | few | TRBV9 | 11 | ASSSNSHYEQY
TRBJ2-1 | few | TRBV29-1 | 8 | SVADSDKF
TRBJ2-5 | few | TRBV5-4 | 12 | ASSLANGQETQY
TRBJ1-1 | few | TRBV5-1 | 14 | ASSPRQSSRYTEAF
TRBJ2-3 | few | TRBV12-3/TRBV12-4 | 13 | ASSWGGARTDTQY
TRBJ2-7 | few | TRBV4-2 | 12 | ASSAGTGGGEQY
TRBJ2-7 | many | TRBV7-2 | 14 | ASSLRTGTGGGEQY
TRBJ1-1 | few | TRBV5-1 | 9 | ASGGGTEAF
TRBJ2-7 | NA | TRBV15 | 13 | ATSPRDEGRVEQY
TRBJ2-1 | NA | TRBV19 | 14 | ASSPGDRSSYNEQF
TRBJ1-1 | NA | TRBV11-3 | 11 | ASSSWLNTEAF
TRBJ2-7 | many | TRBV18 | 12 | ASSGVDPFYEQY
TRBJ2-1 | few | TRBV29-1 | 12 | SVALAVSYNEQF